The 18 T cell receptor beta chains below were found in one sample sequenced in a study of patients and donors after allogeneic stem cell transplantation. TCRdb called the RT-PCR reads again in MiXCR, with one record for every CDR3 protein. The repertoire holds over 400,000 distinct CDR3 sequences, with 16% as singletons. Sequencing was performed on blood, either unsorted or a sorted T cell fraction (not recorded which). Receptors were obtained from a human donor who was either an allogeneic HSCT recipient or a stem cell or donor lymphocyte infusion donor (not recorded which). It is not recorded whose cells these are; they may come from a transplant donor.

Only one count was recorded for this clonotype. This chain uses TRBV5-1 with TRBJ1-2, with no clear D. V dropped 1 base and J dropped 3 bases, with 4 bases sitting between them. The length of the CDR3 is 12 residues. Germline assignment: CDR1 SGHRS and CDR2 YFSETQ. The CDR3 loop reads CASSLNDYGYTF. As DNA, the CDR3 is TGCGCCAGCAGCTTGAACGACTATGGCTACACCTTC.

The V call is TRBV2, the J call TRBJ2-5, with a possible D match to TRBD2 (5 bases). Per the germline V gene, CDR1 is SNHLY and CDR2 is FYNNEI. The V and J ends lost 1 base and 3 bases respectively, with 9 bases between them. This CDR3 comprises 14 residues. The CDR3, as DNA: TGTGCCAGCAGTGAAGGGACTTACAAAGAGACCCAGTACTTC. The encoded protein is CASSEGTYKETQYF.

The gene calls are TRBV2 and TRBJ2-5; a possible D gene is TRBD2 (6 bases). Per the germline V gene, CDR1 is SNHLY and CDR2 is FYNNEI. The V end lost 4 bases, the J end lost 1 base, and 13 bases lay between the germline ends. This CDR3 comprises 15 residues. CDR3 residues: CASSAQGLVQETQYF. In nucleotides, the CDR3 is TGTGCCAGCAGTGCCCAGGGACTGGTCCAAGAGACCCAGTACTTC.

The CDR3 DNA reads TGTGCCAGCAATTGGGACAGTTCCTACAATGAGCAGTTCTTC. Amino acid sequence: CASNWDSSYNEQFF. This chain links TRBV27 with TRBJ2-1; 7 bases match TRBD1. With 7 bases clipped from V and 1 base from J, the junction kept 4 bases outside the gene matches. This CDR3 region has 14 residues. The germline V gene encodes CDR1 MNHEY and CDR2 SMNVEV (reference sequence).

The rearrangement links TRBV2 to TRBJ2-5, with TRBD2 matching 10 bases. J lost 5 bases, V lost 7 bases, and 10 bases had no gene match. CDR3 length equals 15 residues. Germline assignment: CDR1 SNHLY and CDR2 FYNNEI. The DNA of the CDR3 is TGTGCCAGCAATGGAGCGGGGGGGGCAGTGGAGACCCAGTACTTC. It specifies CASNGAGGAVETQYF.

This clonotype was observed a handful of times. This chain joins TRBV30 and TRBJ1-1; 7 bases are shared with TRBD1. The trim removed 4 bases at V and 5 bases at J, leaving 7 bases unmatched. CDR1 is GTSNPN, CDR2 SVGIG, per germline (reference sequence). The length of the CDR3 is 13 residues. The CDR3: CAWIRDRETEAFF. DNA of the CDR3: TGTGCCTGGATTCGGGACAGAGAAACTGAAGCTTTCTTT.

This clonotype was found many times. CDR3 in DNA: TGCGCCAGCAGCCGGGACTTCTACGAGCAGTACTTC. Translation: CASSRDFYEQYF. The chain uses TRBV5-1 and TRBJ2-7; D is possibly TRBD2 (6 bases). The V and J ends lost 4 bases and 3 bases respectively, with 8 bases between them. Germline CDR1 is SGHRS and CDR2 is YFSETQ. This CDR3 is built from 12 residues.

The gene calls are TRBV7-2 and TRBJ1-3; TRBD1 matches 8 bases. The junction had 12 bases not matched to a gene; V was cut back by 5 bases and J by 6 bases. The CDR3 contains 16 residues. CDR1 is SGHTA and CDR2 is FQGNSA in the germline V gene. In DNA form, the CDR3 reads TGTGCCAGCAGCCCCTTTAGACAGGGGTATCTAAACACCATATATTTT. Protein product: CASSPFRQGYLNTIYF.

This clonotype was counted only a few times. The chain employs TRBV20-1 and TRBJ2-5; the match to TRBD2 covers 12 bases. CDR1 is DFQATT and CDR2 is SNEGSKA in the germline V gene (reference sequence). The CDR3 consists of 13 residues. V shed 5 bases, J shed 5 bases, and the junction held 3 bases outside the gene matches. CDR3 protein: CSAYGTSGETQYF. In nucleotides, the CDR3 is TGCAGTGCTTACGGGACTAGCGGGGAGACCCAGTACTTC.

This clonotype was counted between two and nine times. The chain joins TRBV20-1 to TRBJ2-3; TRBD1 matches at 8 bases. CDR1 and CDR2 from the germline V gene are DFQATT and SNEGSKA (reference sequence). After removal of 1 base from V and 2 bases from J, the junction contained 11 bases not matched to a gene. The length of the CDR3 is 17 residues. The CDR3 nucleotides read TGCAGTGCTAGAGCCCCCCCCTGGGGACAGGTCACAGATACGCAGTATTTT. Translated, it gives CSARAPPWGQVTDTQYF.

This sequence joins TRBV7-2 and TRBJ2-1, with D maybe TRBD2 (6 bases). Germline V CDR1 and CDR2: SGHTA, FQGNSA. CDR3 length: 15 amino acids. Between the trimmed V and J ends, which lost 2 bases and 7 bases, there was a span of 15 bases. The DNA of the CDR3 is TGTGCCAGCAGCTTATACGCGGGATCGACGAATGAGCAGTTCTTC. Protein sequence: CASSLYAGSTNEQFF.

The chain joins TRBV20-1 to TRBJ2-3; possibly TRBD1 for D (6 bases). The germline V gene encodes CDR1 DFQATT and CDR2 SNEGSKA (reference sequence). The V end lost 8 bases, the J end lost 2 bases, and 23 bases lay between the germline ends. CDR3 length equals 16 residues. In DNA, the CDR3 is TGCAGTACCGGAGATCGTAGGGGGAGAAACACAGATACGCAGTATTTT. Encoded protein: CSTGDRRGRNTDTQYF.

The sample holds a few counts of this clonotype. J is TRBJ1-3 and V is TRBV9; D gene uncertain. Deletions cut 2 bases from V and 0 bases from J, with 3 bases between. From germline, CDR1 is SGDLS and CDR2 YYNGEE. CDR3 size: 13 residues. The CDR3 DNA follows: TGTGCCAGCAGCGTGCTCTCTGGAAACACCATATATTTT. This gives the protein CASSVLSGNTIYF.

J is TRBJ2-1 and V is TRBV20-1; TRBD2 aligns across 8 bases. This CDR3 is built from 14 residues. CDR1 is DFQATT and CDR2 is SNEGSKA in the germline V gene (reference sequence). V trimming: 0 bases; J trimming: 9 bases; junction bases outside the gene matches: 7. CDR3 coding DNA: TGCAGTGCTAGAGATCGTGGGACTAGAGGTGAGCAGTTCTTC. Residues: CSARDRGTRGEQFF.

This sequence joins TRBV25-1 and TRBJ1-5, with a tentative D call TRBD1 (6 bases). The germline CDR1 and CDR2 sequences are MGHDK and SYGVNS. This CDR3 is 13 amino acids long. V gave up 6 bases and J gave up 6 bases, with 12 bases separating them. The CDR3 loop reads CASSAWGLQPQHF. CDR3 nucleotides: TGTGCCAGCAGCGCTTGGGGGCTTCAGCCCCAGCATTTT.

This chain connects TRBV30 to TRBJ2-4; no clear D. The CDR3 contains 11 residues. Trimming took off 6 bases at V and 8 bases at J, with 11 bases between the two ends. Germline loops: CDR1 GTSNPN, CDR2 SVGIG (reference sequence). CDR3 sequence: CACPIGHIQYF. The CDR3 nucleotides are TGTGCCTGCCCTATAGGGCACATTCAGTACTTC.

The chain uses TRBV18 and TRBJ2-1, with D perhaps assigned TRBD1 or TRBD2 (7 bases each). The CDR3 is 17 amino acids. The germline CDR1 and CDR2 sequences are KGHSH and LQKENI. Trimming took off 0 bases at V and 3 bases at J, with 15 bases between the two ends. The CDR3 DNA reads TGTGCCAGCTCACCACCGACGGGGAGGGGGCTCTACAATGAGCAGTTCTTC. Protein: CASSPPTGRGLYNEQFF.

This clonotype was seen more than once but under ten times. This rearrangement joins TRBV7-9 to TRBJ1-3, with 9 bases lining up with TRBD1. V lost 5 bases and J lost 1; bases outside the gene matches: 9. The CDR3 covers 17 residues. CDR1 is SEHNR and CDR2 is FQNEAQ in the germline V gene (reference sequence). CDR3: CASSPPIGTGSGNTIYF. The CDR3 DNA is TGTGCCAGCAGCCCCCCTATTGGGACAGGGTCTGGAAACACCATATATTTT.